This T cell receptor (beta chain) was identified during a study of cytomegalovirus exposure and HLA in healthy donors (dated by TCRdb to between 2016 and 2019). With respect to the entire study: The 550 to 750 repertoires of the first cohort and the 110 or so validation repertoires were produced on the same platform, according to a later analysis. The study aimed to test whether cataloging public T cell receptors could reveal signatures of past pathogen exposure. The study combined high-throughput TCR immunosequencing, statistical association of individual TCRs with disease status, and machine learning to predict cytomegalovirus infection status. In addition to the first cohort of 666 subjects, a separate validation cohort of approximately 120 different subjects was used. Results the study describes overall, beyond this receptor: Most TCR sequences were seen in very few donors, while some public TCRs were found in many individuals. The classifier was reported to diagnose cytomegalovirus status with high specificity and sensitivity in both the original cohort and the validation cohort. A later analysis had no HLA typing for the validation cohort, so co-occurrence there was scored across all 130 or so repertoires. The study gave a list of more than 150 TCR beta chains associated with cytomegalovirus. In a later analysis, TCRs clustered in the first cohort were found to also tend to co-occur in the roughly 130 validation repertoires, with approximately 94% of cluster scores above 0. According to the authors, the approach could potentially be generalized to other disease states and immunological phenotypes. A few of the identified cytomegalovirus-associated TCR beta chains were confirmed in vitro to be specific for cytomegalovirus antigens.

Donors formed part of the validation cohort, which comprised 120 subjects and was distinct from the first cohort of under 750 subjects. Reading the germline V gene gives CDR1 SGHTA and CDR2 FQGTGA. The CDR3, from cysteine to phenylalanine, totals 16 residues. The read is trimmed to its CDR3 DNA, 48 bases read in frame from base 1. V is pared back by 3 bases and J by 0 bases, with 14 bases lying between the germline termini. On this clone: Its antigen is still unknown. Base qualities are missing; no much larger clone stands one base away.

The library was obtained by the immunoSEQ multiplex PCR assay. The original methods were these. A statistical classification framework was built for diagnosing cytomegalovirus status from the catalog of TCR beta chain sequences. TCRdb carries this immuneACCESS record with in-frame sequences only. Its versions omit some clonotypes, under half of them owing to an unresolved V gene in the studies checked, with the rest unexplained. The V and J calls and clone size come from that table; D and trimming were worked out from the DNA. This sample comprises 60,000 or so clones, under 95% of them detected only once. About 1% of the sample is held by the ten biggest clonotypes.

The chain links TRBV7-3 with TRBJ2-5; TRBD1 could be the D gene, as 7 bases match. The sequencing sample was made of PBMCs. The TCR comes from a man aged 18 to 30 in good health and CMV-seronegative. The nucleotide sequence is TGTGCCAGCAGCTTTTTAGGCGGGACAGACCAAGAGACCCAGTACTTC. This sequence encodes CASSFLGGTDQETQYF.